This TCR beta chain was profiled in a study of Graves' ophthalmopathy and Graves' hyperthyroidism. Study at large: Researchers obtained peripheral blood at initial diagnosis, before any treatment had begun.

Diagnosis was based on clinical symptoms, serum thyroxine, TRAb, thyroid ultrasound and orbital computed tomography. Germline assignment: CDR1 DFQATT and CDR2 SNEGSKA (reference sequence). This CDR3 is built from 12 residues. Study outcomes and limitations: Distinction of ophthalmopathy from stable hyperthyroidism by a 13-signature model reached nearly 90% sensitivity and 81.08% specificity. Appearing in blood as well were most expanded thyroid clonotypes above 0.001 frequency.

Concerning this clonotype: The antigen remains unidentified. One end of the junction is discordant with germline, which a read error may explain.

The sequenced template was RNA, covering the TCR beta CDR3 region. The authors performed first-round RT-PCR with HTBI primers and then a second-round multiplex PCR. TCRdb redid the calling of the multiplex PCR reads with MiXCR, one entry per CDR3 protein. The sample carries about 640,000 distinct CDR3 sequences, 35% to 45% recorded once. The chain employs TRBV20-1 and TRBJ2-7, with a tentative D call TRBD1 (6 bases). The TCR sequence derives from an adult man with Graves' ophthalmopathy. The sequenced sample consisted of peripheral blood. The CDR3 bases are TGCAGTGCTAGAGAGACAGGCTACAATCAGTGCTTC. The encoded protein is CSARETGYNQCF.